The entry that follows covers one TCR beta chain sequence. Participants' reported clinical history set cohort assignment. TCRdb's copy holds only in-frame clones and misses some; the assay was immunoSEQ multiplex PCR. The repertoire consists of fewer than 200,000 clones, with 70% to 90% occurring once and the leading ten covering 3.5% to 5%. The length of the CDR3 is 19 residues. Trimming shortened V by 3 bases and J by 1 base, and 25 bases separated the two germline ends. Germline CDR1 is SGHRS and CDR2 is YFSETQ. The data stem from a study of blood T cell repertoires in COVID-19. The V and J genes are TRBV5-1 and TRBJ2-5, with D possibly TRBD1 on 6 matching bases. Material: PBMCs or T cells enriched from blood (not recorded which). This sequence originates from a woman aged 45-65 years who had recovered from COVID-19. CDR3 bases: TGCGCCAGCAGCTCCCCGAGCACAGGGCAACGTAATCTCCAAGAGACCCAGTACTTC. It codes for CASSSPSTGQRNLQETQYF. Together with reference TRBV5-1 and TRBJ2-5, the CDR3 gives the full variable domain: KAGVTQTPRYLIKTRGQQVTLSCSPISGHRSVSWYQQTPGQGLQFLFEYFSETQRNKGNFPGRFSGRQFSNSRSEMNVSTLELGDSALYLCASSSPSTGQRNLQETQYFGPGTRLLVL.